The next 21 T cell receptor beta chains were all read from a single sample in a study of early T cells in non-severe SARS-CoV-2 infection. Each CDR3 protein is one row after TCRdb ran MiXCR on the 5' RACE reads. Here the sample spans tens of thousands of distinct CDR3 sequences, 8% to 10% being singletons. Material: whole blood. These receptors were obtained from an adult who was a healthcare worker with PCR-confirmed SARS-CoV-2 infection or an uninfected control (not recorded which).

The V gene is TRBV2, the J gene TRBJ1-1; D ambiguous. This CDR3 region has 13 residues. V dropped 6 bases and J dropped 0 bases, with 8 bases sitting between them. Germline V gene sequence: CDR1 SNHLY, CDR2 FYNNEI. CDR3 DNA sequence: TGTGCCAGCAGCCCGGACGTGAACACTGAAGCTTTCTTT. Encoded protein: CASSPDVNTEAFF.

This clonotype was recorded many times. J is TRBJ2-2 and V is TRBV6-2 or TRBV6-3, with TRBD1 matching over 10 bases. This CDR3 region has 17 residues. Trimming cost V 7 bases and J 0 bases; bases outside gene matches: 8. The germline V gene has CDR1 MNHEY and CDR2 SVGEGT. The CDR3 protein is CASKSYGTGANTGELFF. DNA for the CDR3: TGTGCCAGCAAGAGTTATGGGACAGGGGCGAACACCGGGGAGCTGTTTTTT.

This clonotype was recorded many times. This chain joins TRBV7-6 and TRBJ1-2; D unresolved. Trimming took 0 bases from V and 4 from J, leaving 12 bases between them. The germline gives CDR1 SGHVS, CDR2 FNYEAQ. The CDR3 is made up of 15 amino acids. This chain's CDR3 is CASSLAAGTFYGYTF. The CDR3 coding sequence is TGTGCCAGCAGCTTAGCGGCGGGTACTTTCTATGGCTACACCTTC.

This clonotype has only a few counts. This chain connects TRBV29-1 to TRBJ2-3, with D unclear. Trimming took 6 bases from V and 7 from J, leaving 11 bases between them. The length of the CDR3 is 11 residues. The germline V gene encodes CDR1 SQVTM and CDR2 ANQGSEA. Here the CDR3 DNA reads TGCAGCGTCCGCCCCCCGTATACGCAGTATTTT. Residues: CSVRPPYTQYF.

This chain uses TRBV3-1 with TRBJ1-6, with D uncertain. V shed 5 bases and J shed 7 bases, with 12 bases lying between them. This CDR3 spans 14 amino acids. The germline V gene has CDR1 LGHDT and CDR2 YNNKEL (reference sequence). The CDR3 sequence: CASSVRRRNSPLHF. CDR3 sequence (DNA): TGTGCCAGCAGCGTGAGGAGACGAAATTCACCCCTCCACTTT. The whole variable domain, filled in from reference TRBV3-1 and TRBJ1-6, reads DTAVSQTPKYLVTQMGNDKSIKCEQNLGHDTMYWYKQDSKKFLKIMFSYNNKELIINETVPNRFSPKSPDKAHLNLHINSLELGDSAVYFCASSVRRRNSPLHFGNGTRLTVT.

V gene TRBV10-3 combines with J gene TRBJ2-2; 8 positions match TRBD2. Germline V gene lookup returns CDR1 ENHRY and CDR2 SYGVKD. CDR3 size: 15 residues. V shed 2 bases, J shed 7 bases, and the junction held 6 bases outside the gene matches. CDR3 DNA sequence: TGTGCCATCAGTGAGGTGTTAGCGGGGCTCGGGGAGCTGTTTTTT. Translated, it gives CAISEVLAGLGELFF.

To note about this clonotype: The junction shows a germline mismatch at one end, possibly a read error. The chain carries TRBV11-2 and TRBJ1-1; the match to TRBD1 covers 7 bases. The CDR3 spans 12 residues. Germline assignment: CDR1 SGHAT and CDR2 FQNNGV. CDR3 residues: CASSLDRDGVFF. As DNA, the CDR3 is TGTGCCAGCAGCCTAGACAGGGATGGGGTTTTCTTT.

The chain couples TRBV20-1 to TRBJ2-3; 7 positions agree with TRBD1. From germline, CDR1 is DFQATT and CDR2 SNEGSKA (reference sequence). The CDR3 consists of 14 residues. The ends lost 5 bases at V and 2 bases at J; junction bases unmatched: 7. CDR3 coding DNA: TGCAGTGCTTCCCTTGACAGGGTCACAGATACGCAGTATTTT. Its translation: CSASLDRVTDTQYF.

In its sample, this clonotype was seen many times. The V and J genes are TRBV5-1 and TRBJ1-1; perhaps TRBD1 as D (5 bases). The CDR3 contains 14 residues. V dropped 2 bases and J dropped 1 base, with 9 bases sitting between them. Germline CDR1 reads SGHRS; CDR2 reads YFSETQ. CDR3 amino acids: CASSLGAGNTEAFF. The DNA for the CDR3 is TGCGCCAGCAGCTTAGGGGCGGGGAACACTGAAGCTTTCTTT.

In this sample, this clonotype turned up many times. The chain links TRBV18 to TRBJ1-2; D is ambiguous. Germline assignment: CDR1 KGHSH and CDR2 LQKENI. The CDR3 covers 12 residues. The V gene lost 3 bases and the J gene lost 6 bases, with 8 bases spanning the gap. The CDR3 nucleotides are TGTGCCAGCTCACCCGTCGGGGATGGCTACACCTTC. Translation: CASSPVGDGYTF.

The chain links TRBV12-3 or TRBV12-4 to TRBJ1-3; D is ambiguous. Trimming shortened V by 3 bases and J by 8 bases, and 11 bases separated the two germline ends. The CDR3 totals 13 residues. The CDR3 loop reads CASSFPPWYTIYF. CDR3 bases: TGTGCCAGCAGTTTCCCCCCGTGGTACACCATATATTTT.

The V call is TRBV7-3, the J call TRBJ2-5; TRBD1 matches 12 bases. V trimming: 5 bases; J trimming: 5 bases; junction bases outside the gene matches: 3. This CDR3 comprises 14 residues. From germline, CDR1 is SGHTA and CDR2 FQGTGA. This CDR3 reads CASSPGTGGETQYF. As DNA, the CDR3 is TGTGCCAGCAGCCCGGGGACAGGGGGCGAGACCCAGTACTTC.

This clonotype has a count of ten or more. The chain combines TRBV7-9 with TRBJ1-2; D is unclear. The V and J ends lost 1 base and 1 base respectively, with 4 bases between them. Germline V gives CDR1 SEHNR, CDR2 FQNEAQ (reference sequence). This CDR3 has 13 residues. The chain's CDR3 is CASSLGGNYGYTF. CDR3 bases: TGTGCCAGCAGCTTAGGTGGTAACTATGGCTACACCTTC. Full variable domain (remainder filled in from reference TRBV7-9 and TRBJ1-2): DTGVSQNPRHKITKRGQNVTFRCDPISEHNRLYWYRQTLGQGPEFLTYFQNEAQLEKSRLLSDRFSAERPKGSFSTLEIQRTEQGDSAMYLCASSLGGNYGYTFGSGTRLTVV.

The chain joins TRBV7-8 to TRBJ1-1, with a weak D call TRBD1 (5 bases). In germline, CDR1 is SGHVS, CDR2 FQNEAQ. This CDR3 is built from 13 residues. V dropped 5 bases and J dropped 11 bases, with 18 bases sitting between them. The CDR3 here is CASSQDRGGRAFF. In nucleotides, the CDR3 is TGTGCCAGCAGCCAAGACCGGGGGGGAAGGGCTTTCTTT.

This clonotype has a handful of counts. The J gene is TRBJ1-2, the V gene TRBV7-8, with 9 bases that match TRBD1. V dropped 5 bases and J dropped 4; count of bases not matched to a gene: 5. Per the germline V gene, CDR1 is SGHVS and CDR2 is FQNEAQ. The CDR3 runs 14 residues. CDR3 region: CASSAGTGPYGYTF. The CDR3, as DNA: TGTGCCAGCAGCGCCGGGACAGGGCCCTATGGCTACACCTTC.

This clonotype was seen ten or more times. The chain couples TRBV20-1 to TRBJ2-3, with D unresolved. CDR1 and CDR2 (germline): DFQATT, SNEGSKA (reference sequence). CDR3 size: 14 residues. Trimming took 0 bases from V and 1 from J, leaving 8 bases between them. DNA of the CDR3: TGCAGTGCTAGAGATCCCCGTCGCACAGATACGCAGTATTTT. It is translated as CSARDPRRTDTQYF.

In this sample, this clonotype turned up a few times. One end of the junction does not line up with germline, which may come from a read error. The CDR3 protein is CASSHFSDEQYF. The CDR3 bases are TGTGCCAGCAGCCACTTCTCCGACGAGCAGTACTTC. The V and J genes are TRBV7-9 and TRBJ2-7; D remains ambiguous. Germline assignment: CDR1 SEHNR and CDR2 FQNEAQ (reference sequence). The CDR3 is made up of 12 amino acids.

The rearrangement joins TRBV4-1 to TRBJ1-3, with D unresolved. CDR1 and CDR2 from the germline V gene are MGHRA and YSYEKL. V lost 0 bases and J lost 3, with 9 bases in between. This CDR3 has 15 residues. The CDR3 coding sequence is TGCGCCAGCAGCCAAGATACGCGGAATGGAAACACCATATATTTT. This encodes CASSQDTRNGNTIYF.

There are many counts of this clonotype. J is TRBJ2-3 and V is TRBV6-1; 7 bases agree with TRBD2. J lost 2 bases, V lost 9 bases, and 11 bases had no gene match. This CDR3 contains 15 residues. In germline, CDR1 is MNHNS, CDR2 SASEGT. CDR3 loop: CASLRLADFTDTQYF. In nucleotides, the CDR3 is TGTGCCAGTCTCCGTCTAGCGGACTTCACAGATACGCAGTATTTT.

Many counts were recorded for this clonotype. CDR3 nucleotide sequence: TGTGCCAGCAGCCAAGTATGGGGAATTGGGACCTCCTACAATGAGCAGTTCTTC. The encoded protein is CASSQVWGIGTSYNEQFF. The chain links TRBV3-1 to TRBJ2-1; possibly TRBD1 or TRBD2 for D (5 bases each). V was pared by 1 base and J by 0 bases, with 16 bases between. The V gene's germline CDR1 is LGHDT and CDR2 YNNKEL (reference sequence). The CDR3 is made up of 18 amino acids.

In its sample, this clonotype was seen many times. The chain links TRBV20-1 to TRBJ2-3; D call uncertain. The V gene lost 1 base and the J gene lost 0 bases, with 5 bases spanning the gap. The CDR3 consists of 13 residues. Germline CDR1 DFQATT, CDR2 SNEGSKA (reference sequence). CDR3 nucleotides: TGCAGTGCTAGAGTTCCGAGCACAGATACGCAGTATTTT. Amino acids: CSARVPSTDTQYF.